This T cell receptor beta chain is drawn from a study of T cell responses to AZD1222 COVID-19 vaccine. Repertoires were generated with immunoSEQ multiplex PCR, while TCRdb's copy carries only in-frame clones and drops some. The sample holds roughly 120,000 clones, 88% seen once. J was trimmed by 10 bases and V by 6 bases; bases with no gene match: 15. Germline lookup yields CDR1 SNHLY and CDR2 FYNNEI. The CDR3 totals 14 residues. The sequence was obtained from an adult in good health. The sample was peripheral blood, taken on day 0 of MenACWY control vaccination. The chain uses TRBV2 and TRBJ2-7; TRBD1 aligns across 7 bases. DNA for the CDR3: TGTGCCAGCAGGGTCCAATACAGGGGAGATCCCCAGTACTTC. Amino acids: CASRVQYRGDPQYF.